These T cell receptor beta chains were read from a single sample in a study of cytomegalovirus exposure and HLA in healthy donors. This table comes from immunoSEQ multiplex PCR, and its TCRdb copy is limited to in-frame clones, with some not included. The table includes under 200,000 clones, 70% to 80% detected once. The sample taken for sequencing was PBMCs. The receptors shown here come from a man aged 40-49 years in good health and CMV-seronegative. The CDR3 runs from the conserved cysteine through the conserved F or W. Each record gives: J gene, clone size, V gene, D gene, CDR3 protein, CDR3 DNA. The D gene is left open where the match is weak. Size is stated for part of the rows, as once, few or many counts, or as a class when the clone is expanded.

J: TRBJ2-3; size: few; V: TRBV6-4; D: NA; CDR3: CASSPFQAADTQYF; DNA: TGTGCCAGCAGTCCCTTTCAAGCCGCAGATACGCAGTATTTT
J: TRBJ2-1; size: NA; V: TRBV4-2; D: NA; CDR3: CASSQDPGATEPNEQFF; DNA: TGTGCCAGCAGCCAAGATCCTGGGGCGACCGAGCCCAATGAGCAGTTCTTC
J: TRBJ1-4; size: few; V: TRBV19; D: NA; CDR3: CASKSLGEKEEKLFF; DNA: TGTGCCAGTAAATCTCTCGGGGAAAAGGAAGAAAAACTGTTTTTT
J: TRBJ2-5; size: NA; V: TRBV19; D: TRBD2; CDR3: CASSRLAGVGETQYF; DNA: TGTGCCAGTAGTAGGCTAGCGGGAGTTGGGGAGACCCAGTACTTC
J: TRBJ2-7; size: NA; V: TRBV7-2; D: TRBD1; CDR3: CASSPNRGQYEQYF; DNA: TGTGCCAGCAGCCCGAACAGGGGACAATACGAGCAGTACTTC
J: TRBJ2-5; size: NA; V: TRBV7-2; D: TRBD2; CDR3: CATSLAGGPGTQYF; DNA: TGTGCCACCTCGCTAGCGGGAGGGCCTGGGACCCAGTACTTC
J: TRBJ2-3; size: NA; V: TRBV25-1; D: NA; CDR3: CASSHSDTQYF; DNA: TGTGCCAGCAGTCATTCAGATACGCAGTATTTT
J: TRBJ2-5; size: NA; V: TRBV5-6; D: NA; CDR3: CASRDGTLRETQYF; DNA: TGTGCCAGCAGGGACGGGACACTCCGGGAGACCCAGTACTTC
J: TRBJ2-1; size: NA; V: TRBV25-1; D: TRBD1; CDR3: CASSAQGGYNEQFF; DNA: TGTGCCAGCAGTGCACAGGGGGGTTACAATGAGCAGTTCTTC
J: TRBJ1-1; size: NA; V: TRBV28; D: NA; CDR3: CASSFWGGLRPREAFF; DNA: TGTGCCAGCAGTTTCTGGGGGGGCCTCCGGCCCCGTGAAGCTTTCTTT
J: TRBJ1-2; size: NA; V: TRBV28; D: TRBD1; CDR3: CASSADREANYGYTF; DNA: TGTGCCAGCAGTGCCGACAGGGAAGCTAACTATGGCTACACCTTC
J: TRBJ2-3; size: NA; V: TRBV10-3; D: TRBD2; CDR3: CAIRRTSGGQDTQYF; DNA: TGTGCCATCAGGCGGACTAGCGGGGGACAAGATACGCAGTATTTT
J: TRBJ1-1; size: NA; V: TRBV29-1; D: TRBD1; CDR3: CSVAGGNTEAFF; DNA: TGCAGCGTTGCAGGGGGGAACACTGAAGCTTTCTTT
J: TRBJ2-7; size: few; V: TRBV6-5; D: NA; CDR3: CASSTSRGYEQYF; DNA: TGTGCCAGCAGCACCTCAAGGGGTTACGAGCAGTACTTC
J: TRBJ2-7; size: once; V: TRBV10-3; D: TRBD1; CDR3: CAISNRGAYEQYF; DNA: TGTGCCATCAGTAACAGGGGCGCGTACGAGCAGTACTTC
J: TRBJ1-6; size: NA; V: TRBV7-2; D: TRBD1; CDR3: CASSGTGGRSPLHF; DNA: TGTGCCAGCAGTGGCACAGGGGGACGGTCACCCCTCCACTTT
J: TRBJ2-5; size: NA; V: TRBV5-1; D: NA; CDR3: CASSLLTGQETQYF; DNA: TGCGCCAGCAGCTTGCTTACAGGTCAAGAGACCCAGTACTTC
J: TRBJ2-7; size: once; V: TRBV6-6; D: TRBD1; CDR3: CASRRQGYYEQYF; DNA: TGTGCCAGCCGACGACAGGGCTACTACGAGCAGTACTTC
J: TRBJ2-2; size: NA; V: TRBV6-1; D: TRBD1; CDR3: CASPRGRNTGELFF; DNA: TGTGCCAGCCCCAGGGGGCGGAACACCGGGGAGCTGTTTTTT
J: TRBJ2-3; size: NA; V: TRBV20-1; D: NA; CDR3: CSGGTQYF; DNA: TGCAGTGGCGGTACGCAGTATTTT
J: TRBJ2-7; size: NA; V: TRBV21-1; D: NA; CDR3: CASTLRDRSYEQYF; DNA: TGTGCCAGCACCCTCCGGGACAGGAGCTACGAGCAGTACTTC
J: TRBJ2-7; size: NA; V: TRBV28; D: TRBD1; CDR3: CASSPHPGTGGYEQYF; DNA: TGTGCCAGCAGTCCTCACCCCGGGACAGGGGGGTACGAGCAGTACTTC
J: TRBJ2-3; size: NA; V: TRBV11-2; D: NA; CDR3: CASSSQGDTQYF; DNA: TGTGCCAGCAGCTCACAGGGAGATACGCAGTATTTT
J: TRBJ2-5; size: NA; V: TRBV6-1; D: NA; CDR3: CASSESPGVQETQYF; DNA: TGTGCCAGCAGTGAATCCCCAGGGGTCCAAGAGACCCAGTACTTC
J: TRBJ1-2; size: NA; V: TRBV28; D: TRBD1; CDR3: CASSSSGTANYGYTF; DNA: TGTGCCAGCAGTTCCTCCGGGACAGCTAACTATGGCTACACCTTC
J: TRBJ1-3; size: NA; V: TRBV28; D: NA; CDR3: CASTPGGTNSGNTIYF; DNA: TGTGCCAGCACCCCGGGGGGGACGAACTCTGGAAACACCATATATTTT
J: TRBJ2-4; size: NA; V: TRBV5-1; D: TRBD2; CDR3: CASSSLAGVDIQYF; DNA: TGCGCCAGCAGCTCCCTTGCGGGAGTCGACATTCAGTACTTC
J: TRBJ2-7; size: NA; V: TRBV19; D: TRBD2; CDR3: CASSILPGRATYEQYF; DNA: TGTGCCAGTAGTATTCTCCCCGGGAGGGCCACCTACGAGCAGTACTTC
J: TRBJ2-1; size: NA; V: TRBV5-1; D: TRBD2; CDR3: CASSLGPRTSGRQNEQFF; DNA: TGCGCCAGCAGCTTGGGCCCCCGGACTAGCGGGAGACAAAATGAGCAGTTCTTC
J: TRBJ2-7; size: NA; V: TRBV25-1; D: NA; CDR3: CASSPGNSNYEQYF; DNA: TGTGCCAGCTCTCCAGGGAACTCAAACTACGAGCAGTACTTC
J: TRBJ1-4; size: NA; V: TRBV28; D: TRBD1; CDR3: CASSRTGYRQKLFF; DNA: TGTGCCAGCAGTAGGACAGGGTATCGCCAAAAACTGTTTTTT
J: TRBJ2-3; size: NA; V: TRBV7-6; D: NA; CDR3: CASSPDIPTDTQYF; DNA: TGTGCCAGCAGCCCGGACATTCCCACAGATACGCAGTATTTT
J: TRBJ2-2; size: NA; V: TRBV5-4; D: TRBD1; CDR3: CASSTGTGWAGELFF; DNA: TGTGCCAGCAGCACAGGGACAGGGTGGGCCGGGGAGCTGTTTTTT
J: TRBJ2-1; size: once; V: TRBV2; D: TRBD2; CDR3: CASRLAGGSYNEQFF; DNA: TGTGCCAGCAGACTAGCGGGAGGGTCTTACAATGAGCAGTTCTTC
J: TRBJ2-1; size: NA; V: TRBV19; D: TRBD2; CDR3: CASSIRGLARNEQFF; DNA: TGTGCCAGTAGTATTAGGGGACTAGCGCGGAATGAGCAGTTCTTC
J: TRBJ2-3; size: NA; V: TRBV19; D: NA; CDR3: CASSMRQTDTQYF; DNA: TGTGCCAGTAGTATGAGGCAAACAGATACGCAGTATTTT
J: TRBJ1-6; size: NA; V: TRBV9; D: NA; CDR3: CASSVGGAGVGTLHF; DNA: TGTGCCAGCAGCGTAGGAGGTGCAGGGGTGGGGACCCTCCACTTT